This passage covers 15 T cell receptor beta chains from one sample sequenced in a study of blood T cell repertoires in COVID-19. The table came from immunoSEQ multiplex PCR; TCRdb's copy has only in-frame clones and leaves some out. The table records hundreds of thousands of clones, about 89% of them present only once. Sequencing was done on a sample of peripheral blood. These receptors were taken from a woman aged 45-59 years with COVID-19, enrolled during active disease.

CDR3 region: CATRDYQNIQYF. The CDR3, as DNA: TGTGCCACCCGGGACTACCAAAACATTCAGTACTTC. The rearrangement uses TRBV11-3 and TRBJ2-4, with 7 bases that match TRBD2. Germline-derived CDR1 and CDR2 are SGHNT and YENEEA. The CDR3 has 12 amino acids. V was pared by 10 bases and J by 5 bases, with 5 bases of the junction left unmatched. Complete variable domain (other parts from reference TRBV11-3 and TRBJ2-4): EAGVVQSPRYKIIEKKQPVAFWCNPISGHNTLYWYLQNLGQGPELLIRYENEEAVDDSQLPKDRFSAERLKGVDSTLKIQPAELGDSAVYLCATRDYQNIQYFGAGTRLSVL.

As concerns this clone: This CDR3 fails to terminate in the conserved phenylalanine or tryptophan, so it likely reflects a read error. The limits of the CDR3 on the DNA are not certain, so only TCRdb's listed CDR3 is given. The rearrangement joins TRBV30 to TRBJ1-1; the DNA was not compared with TRBD1, the D call given in the table. Germline V gene data show CDR1 as GTSNPN and CDR2 as SVGIG (reference sequence). The CDR3 totals 15 residues, both ends included. The CDR3 sequence: CAWSTLETGGRVTGC.

The rearrangement links TRBV5-1 to TRBJ2-1, with 7 bases matching TRBD2. CDR1 is SGHRS and CDR2 is YFSETQ in the germline V gene. This CDR3 spans 17 amino acids. J was trimmed by 1 base and V by 0 bases; bases with no gene match: 7. This CDR3 is CASSLALLASSYNEQFF. CDR3 sequence (DNA): TGCGCCAGCAGCTTGGCCCTACTAGCGTCTTCCTACAATGAGCAGTTCTTC.

This clone has more than one count but fewer than ten. The V and J genes are TRBV6-2 or TRBV6-3 and TRBJ1-1, with D unclear. Trimming left V 0 bases short and J 7 bases short, with 15 bases between. The CDR3 is 15 amino acids. The V gene's germline CDR1 is MNHEY and CDR2 SVGEGT. This CDR3 is CASSYSGAGWSEAFF. DNA for the CDR3: TGTGCCAGCAGTTACTCAGGCGCGGGGTGGAGTGAAGCTTTCTTT.

This chain links TRBV7-8 with TRBJ2-7; TRBD2 matches 10 bases. CDR1 and CDR2 from the germline V gene are SGHVS and FQNEAQ. The CDR3 runs to 14 residues. Trimming removed 2 bases from V and 2 bases from J; junction bases left unmatched: 0. CDR3 residues: CASSLLAGAYEQYF. The DNA of the CDR3 is TGTGCCAGCAGCTTACTAGCGGGAGCCTACGAGCAGTACTTC.

The V call is TRBV5-6, the J call TRBJ1-2; perhaps TRBD1 as D (6 bases). Germline-derived CDR1 and CDR2 are SGHDT and YYEEEE. V was cut by 0 bases and J by 0 bases, with 6 bases left in between. The CDR3 is made up of 14 amino acids. The CDR3 spells CASSLGQANYGYTF. CDR3 DNA: TGTGCCAGCAGCTTGGGACAGGCTAACTATGGCTACACCTTC. Drawing the rest from reference TRBV5-6 and TRBJ1-2, the complete variable domain is DAGVTQSPTHLIKTRGQQVTLRCSPKSGHDTVSWYQQALGQGPQFIFQYYEEEERQRGNFPDRFSGHQFPNYSSELNVNALLLGDSALYLCASSLGQANYGYTFGSGTRLTVV.

In this sample, this clone turned up many times. The V gene is TRBV24-1, the J gene TRBJ2-3, with a weak D call TRBD1 (6 bases). CDR3 size: 20 residues. CDR1 is KGHDR, CDR2 SFDVKD, per germline. V was clipped by 0 bases and J by 0 bases, with 21 bases between them. The CDR3 nucleotides are TGTGCCACCAGTGATTTGCAAGGGGTTCGACAGGTACTAAGCACAGATACGCAGTATTTT. Translation: CATSDLQGVRQVLSTDTQYF.

This sequence joins TRBV6-5 and TRBJ1-2, with TRBD1 identical over 10 bases. V lost 3 bases to trimming and J lost 6 bases; unmatched junction nucleotides: 7. This CDR3 spans 15 amino acids. Looked up from germline, CDR1 is MNHEY and CDR2 is SVGAGI. The CDR3 loop is CASSYLSDRGNGYTF. The CDR3 region has the DNA TGTGCCAGCAGTTATCTATCGGACAGGGGGAATGGCTACACCTTC.

This clone was counted once. In DNA form, the CDR3 reads TGTGCCAGTAGTCCCACCTCGGACAGGGACGATGGCTACACCTTC. Residues: CASSPTSDRDDGYTF. The chain uses TRBV19 and TRBJ1-2; 8 nucleotides align to TRBD1. The CDR3 is 15 residues long. The junction had 11 bases not matched to a gene; V was cut back by 5 bases and J by 6 bases. Looked up from germline, CDR1 is LNHDA and CDR2 is SQIVND (reference sequence). Full variable domain (missing parts from reference TRBV19 and TRBJ1-2): DGGITQSPKYLFRKEGQNVTLSCEQNLNHDAMYWYRQDPGQGLRLIYYSQIVNDFQKGDIAEGYSVSREKKESFPLTVTSAQKNPTAFYLCASSPTSDRDDGYTFGSGTRLTVV.

The chain is built from TRBV12-5 and TRBJ2-3; D not certain. V shed 3 bases and J shed 6 bases, with 4 bases lying between them. There are 11 residues in the CDR3. Germline V gene lookup returns CDR1 LGHNT and CDR2 FRNRAP. The CDR3 loop reads CASGFSDTQYF. For the CDR3, the DNA is TGTGCTAGTGGTTTTTCGGATACGCAGTATTTT.

A single count supports this clone. This rearrangement joins TRBV12-3 or TRBV12-4 to TRBJ1-1; perhaps TRBD1 as D (5 bases). Trimming stripped 6 bases from V and 3 bases from J, with 11 bases between. The CDR3 totals 13 residues. The DNA for the CDR3 is TGTGCCAGCAGCGATGGGGCCCACACTGAAGCTTTCTTT. This encodes CASSDGAHTEAFF.

The J gene is TRBJ2-1, the V gene TRBV7-8; TRBD1 aligns across 10 bases. The CDR3 extends over 16 amino acids. V shed 2 bases, J shed 6 bases, and the junction held 7 bases outside the gene matches. Germline V gene sequence: CDR1 SGHVS, CDR2 FQNEAQ. CDR3 DNA: TGTGCCAGCAGCTTAAGGGACAGGGGTTCAACCAATGAGCAGTTCTTC. Protein: CASSLRDRGSTNEQFF. The full variable domain, in which reference TRBV7-8 and TRBJ2-1 provide the parts outside the CDR3, is GAGVSQSPRYKVAKRGQDVALRCDPISGHVSLFWYQQALGQGPEFLTYFQNEAQLDKSGLPSDRFFAERPEGSVSTLKIQRTQQEDSAVYLCASSLRDRGSTNEQFFGPGTRLTVL.

This chain uses TRBV19 with TRBJ2-3; a possible D gene is TRBD2 (6 bases). The CDR3 is made up of 16 amino acids. Germline CDR1 LNHDA, CDR2 SQIVND (reference sequence). Trimming left V 7 bases short and J 0 bases short, with 17 bases between. In DNA form, the CDR3 reads TGTGCCAGTAAAGTTGGGGGGTCCCTTAGCACAGATACGCAGTATTTT. Encoded protein: CASKVGGSLSTDTQYF.

The chain employs TRBV20-1 and TRBJ1-1, with a weak D call TRBD1 (5 bases). The CDR3 sequence is 10 residues long. Looked up from germline, CDR1 is DFQATT and CDR2 is SNEGSKA (reference sequence). V was shortened by 4 bases and J by 10 bases, with 10 bases between the two germline ends. CDR3 nucleotide sequence: TGCAGTGCTATGCACGGGGGAGCTTTCTTT. Its translation is CSAMHGGAFF.

The V gene is TRBV3-1 (or the pseudogene TRBV3-2), the J gene TRBJ1-2; 7 bases map to TRBD1. Unmatched junction bases numbered 13, after V lost 4 bases and J lost 5 bases. The germline V gene encodes CDR1 LGHDT and CDR2 YNNKEL (reference sequence). The CDR3 covers 16 residues. CDR3 sequence (DNA): TGTGCCAGCAGCCCCACCGGAGACAGGGCCTTATATGGCTACACCTTC. Translation gives CASSPTGDRALYGYTF.